The rows below give T cell receptor beta chains drawn from one sample of a study of blood T cell repertoires in COVID-19. Some clones are missing from TCRdb's copy, which holds only in-frame ones; the method was immunoSEQ multiplex PCR. The table has some 350,000 clones, more than 85% seen once; the top ten hold about 3%. Source material: PBMCs or T cells enriched from blood (not recorded which). Source of these receptors: a woman in her twenties or thirties who had recovered from COVID-19. CDR3s include the opening cysteine and the closing phenylalanine or tryptophan. Each record gives: J gene, V gene, clone size, D gene, CDR3 protein, CDR3 DNA. D genes are given only for firm matches. Clone size appears in some rows only: once, few, many, or a class for an expanded clone.

>TRBJ1-6|TRBV5-1|NA|TRBD1
CASSFRGQGEGSPLHF
TGCGCCAGCAGCTTTAGGGGACAGGGGGAGGGATCACCCCTCCACTTT
>TRBJ1-2|TRBV4-2|NA|TRBD1
CASSPGGTANYGYTF
TGTGCCAGCAGCCCAGGAGGGACAGCTAACTATGGCTACACCTTC
>TRBJ1-2|TRBV14|NA|TRBD1
CASRRQGTIYGYTF
TGTGCCAGCAGAAGACAGGGCACCATCTATGGCTACACCTTC
>TRBJ1-6|TRBV11-2|NA|NA
CASSIDRDSPLHF
TGTGCCAGCAGCATCGACAGAGATTCACCCCTCCACTTT
>TRBJ2-7|TRBV7-9|NA|TRBD1
CASSKARLWDRDSYEQYF
TGTGCCAGCAGTAAAGCAAGATTGTGGGACAGGGATTCTTACGAGCAGTACTTC
>TRBJ2-7|TRBV10-1|NA|TRBD1
CASDRDYEQYF
TGCGCCAGCGACAGGGACTACGAGCAGTACTTC
>TRBJ2-3|TRBV27|once|NA
CASSLSRADTQYF
TGTGCCAGCAGTTTATCTCGCGCAGATACGCAGTATTTT
>TRBJ2-3|TRBV5-4|NA|TRBD2
CASSSKLAESDTQYF
TGTGCCAGCAGCTCAAAACTAGCGGAGTCAGATACGCAGTATTTT
>TRBJ2-7|TRBV13|few|TRBD1
CASSSYQGDRGGYEQYF
TGTGCCAGCAGCTCATACCAGGGGGACAGGGGAGGCTACGAGCAGTACTTC
>TRBJ2-1|TRBV5-4|NA|NA
CASSPLGQINEQFF
TGTGCCAGCAGCCCCTTAGGACAGATCAATGAGCAGTTCTTC
>TRBJ2-5|TRBV29-1|NA|NA
CSGTEGETQYF
TGCAGCGGCACCGAGGGAGAGACCCAGTACTTC
>TRBJ1-2|TRBV19|NA|TRBD1
CASSTIQGTSNYGYTF
TGTGCCAGTAGTACCATACAGGGGACTTCTAACTATGGCTACACCTTC
>TRBJ1-5|TRBV19|NA|TRBD1
CASSIQLTGSQPQHF
TGTGCCAGTAGTATCCAACTGACAGGGTCTCAGCCCCAGCATTTT
>TRBJ1-5|TRBV7-2|NA|TRBD1
CASSNDRDQPQHF
TGTGCCAGCAGCAACGACAGGGACCAGCCCCAGCATTTT
>TRBJ2-7|TRBV5-1|once|TRBD2
CASSSGGSYEQYF
TGCGCCAGCAGCTCCGGGGGGTCCTACGAGCAGTACTTC
>TRBJ1-1|TRBV25-1|NA|TRBD1
CASSELTGMATEAFF
TGTGCCAGCAGTGAGCTGACAGGGATGGCCACTGAAGCTTTCTTT
>TRBJ2-1|TRBV19|NA|TRBD2
CASSTSGSGYNEQFF
TGTGCCAGTTCAACTAGCGGGAGTGGTTACAATGAGCAGTTCTTC
>TRBJ2-3|TRBV27|NA|TRBD1
CASSLLRGQGADTQYF
TGTGCCAGCAGTTTATTAAGGGGACAGGGAGCGGATACGCAGTATTTT
>TRBJ2-1|TRBV29-1|NA|NA
CSTRPRANEQFF
TGCAGCACCCGCCCAAGAGCCAATGAGCAGTTCTTC
>TRBJ2-4|TRBV28|NA|TRBD1
CASRPLTQGTSDIQYF
TGTGCCAGCAGACCATTAACACAGGGGACCTCGGACATTCAGTACTTC
>TRBJ2-3|TRBV9|NA|NA
CASSGGDGDTQYF
TGTGCCAGCAGCGGGGGAGACGGGGATACGCAGTATTTT
>TRBJ2-7|TRBV19|NA|TRBD2
CASRFSGAFYEQYF
TGTGCCAGTAGATTTAGCGGGGCGTTCTACGAGCAGTACTTC
>TRBJ2-7|TRBV7-9|NA|TRBD2
CASSLPSGISYEQYF
TGTGCCAGCAGCTTACCGAGCGGGATTTCCTACGAGCAGTACTTC
>TRBJ2-7|TRBV18|NA|NA
CASSAQGNDEQYF
TGTGCCAGCTCAGCCCAGGGGAACGACGAGCAGTACTTC
>TRBJ2-5|TRBV5-1|NA|TRBD2
CASSWEGTSGQETQYF
TGCGCCAGCAGCTGGGAGGGGACTAGCGGCCAAGAGACCCAGTACTTC
>TRBJ2-1|TRBV11-2|NA|TRBD1
CASSLRGQAGYNEQFF
TGTGCCAGCAGCTTAAGGGGGCAGGCTGGCTACAATGAGCAGTTCTTC
>TRBJ2-7|TRBV19|NA|NA
CASSIAGDDSYEQYF
TGTGCCAGTAGTATAGCGGGAGACGACTCCTACGAGCAGTACTTC
>TRBJ2-5|TRBV5-1|once|TRBD2
CASSLGASGPQETQYF
TGCGCCAGCAGCTTGGGGGCTAGCGGACCCCAAGAGACCCAGTACTTC
>TRBJ2-7|TRBV3-1/TRBV3-2|NA|NA
CASSQDAASPYEQYF
TGTGCCAGCAGCCAAGATGCGGCTAGTCCTTACGAGCAGTACTTC
>TRBJ2-2|TRBV9|NA|NA
CASSPQLGGGRRDGELFF
TGTGCCAGCAGCCCGCAATTGGGGGGAGGCCGAAGGGACGGGGAGCTGTTTTTT
>TRBJ1-3|TRBV6-5|once|TRBD1
CASSYATGAGNTIYF
TGTGCCAGCAGTTACGCGACAGGGGCTGGAAACACCATATATTTT
>TRBJ2-1|TRBV29-1|NA|TRBD1
CSVDREDRGSDEQFF
TGCAGCGTTGATCGTGAGGACAGGGGTTCCGATGAGCAGTTCTTC
>TRBJ1-2|TRBV19|NA|NA
CASSIGVSYGYTF
TGTGCCAGTAGTATCGGGGTATCCTATGGCTACACCTTC
>TRBJ1-1|TRBV2|NA|NA
CASSLVVGSSNTEAFF
TGTGCCAGCAGTCTAGTTGTAGGGAGTTCTAACACTGAAGCTTTCTTT
>TRBJ1-4|TRBV7-6|NA|NA
CASSLVGGTNEKLFF
TGTGCCAGCAGCTTAGTGGGGGGGACTAATGAAAAACTGTTTTTT
>TRBJ1-1|TRBV3-1/TRBV3-2|NA|NA
CASSQWRDGTEAFF
TGTGCCAGCAGCCAATGGAGGGACGGGACTGAAGCTTTCTTT
>TRBJ2-2|TRBV19|NA|TRBD1
CASSRLRDRGPGELFF
TGTGCCAGTAGTCGACTCCGGGACAGGGGGCCCGGGGAGCTGTTTTTT
>TRBJ1-1|TRBV5-1|NA|NA
CASMSGAGGTEAFF
TGCGCCAGCATGTCTGGGGCGGGGGGCACTGAAGCTTTCTTT
>TRBJ1-2|TRBV27|NA|NA
CASSLRVGVYGYTF
TGTGCCAGCAGTTTAAGGGTCGGGGTCTATGGCTACACCTTC
>TRBJ2-7|TRBV11-2|few|NA
CASSLGLFDSKQYF
TGTGCCAGCAGCTTAGGGCTATTTGACTCGAAGCAGTACTTC
>TRBJ2-7|TRBV4-2|NA|TRBD1
CASSQLDRDEQYF
TGTGCCAGCAGCCAACTGGACAGGGACGAGCAGTACTTC
>TRBJ2-5|TRBV25-1|NA|TRBD2
CASIIVAGGQETQYF
TGTGCCAGCATAATAGTAGCGGGGGGACAAGAGACCCAGTACTTC
>TRBJ1-1|TRBV5-1|NA|NA
CASSRYRGENTEAFF
TGCGCCAGCAGCCGATACCGGGGGGAAAACACTGAAGCTTTCTTT
>TRBJ2-1|TRBV7-2|once|NA
CASSLSDPGSYNEQFF
TGTGCCAGCAGCTTAAGTGACCCGGGGTCCTACAATGAGCAGTTCTTC
>TRBJ2-1|TRBV19|once|TRBD2
CASSFTPSGTFYNEQFF
TGTGCCAGTAGTTTTACCCCTAGCGGGACTTTTTACAATGAGCAGTTCTTC
>TRBJ2-7|TRBV2|NA|TRBD1
CASRPTGGEQYF
TGTGCCAGCAGGCCTACAGGGGGAGAGCAGTACTTC
>TRBJ2-1|TRBV19|NA|TRBD2
CASSARAGDNEQFF
TGTGCCAGTAGTGCCCGTGCGGGGGACAATGAGCAGTTCTTC
>TRBJ2-1|TRBV2|NA|NA
CASSELGVAEQFF
TGTGCCAGCAGTGAATTAGGGGTCGCGGAGCAGTTCTTC
>TRBJ2-7|TRBV29-1|few|TRBD1
CSVDMGTGLEQYF
TGCAGCGTTGACATGGGGACAGGGCTCGAGCAGTACTTC
>TRBJ1-4|TRBV4-1|once|NA
CASSQGHSTNEKLFF
TGCGCCAGCAGCCAAGGACACTCAACTAATGAAAAACTGTTTTTT
>TRBJ2-3|TRBV5-4|NA|TRBD2
CASSLGGRAADTQYF
TGTGCCAGCAGCTTAGGCGGGAGGGCGGCAGATACGCAGTATTTT
>TRBJ2-7|TRBV7-4|once|TRBD2
CASSLVGLAGPYEQYF
TGTGCCAGCAGCTTAGTTGGACTAGCGGGTCCCTACGAGCAGTACTTC
>TRBJ2-2|TRBV7-8|NA|NA
CASSLAPWLATGELFF
TGTGCCAGCAGCTTAGCCCCCTGGCTTGCCACCGGGGAGCTGTTTTTT
>TRBJ2-1|TRBV7-8|NA|TRBD2
CASSLDLAGGPDEQFF
TGTGCCAGCAGCTTAGATTTGGCGGGGGGTCCCGATGAGCAGTTCTTC
>TRBJ2-7|TRBV24-1|NA|NA
CATSDREGSDEQYF
TGTGCCACCAGTGATCGAGAGGGATCGGACGAGCAGTACTTC
>TRBJ2-2|TRBV10-3|NA|TRBD1
CAISENRGITGELFF
TGTGCCATCAGTGAAAACAGGGGGATCACCGGGGAGCTGTTTTTT
>TRBJ1-5|TRBV27|NA|TRBD1
CASSRGQGNQPQHF
TGTGCCAGCAGCCGAGGACAGGGTAATCAGCCCCAGCATTTT
>TRBJ1-4|TRBV7-9|NA|NA
CASRLGLANEKLFF
TGTGCCAGCAGATTGGGGCTCGCTAATGAAAAACTGTTTTTT
>TRBJ1-1|TRBV2|NA|TRBD1
CASRNRGETEAFF
TGTGCCAGCAGGAACAGGGGTGAGACTGAAGCTTTCTTT
>TRBJ2-7|TRBV24-1|NA|NA
CARDRNSYEQYF
TGTGCCAGAGACAGAAACTCCTACGAGCAGTACTTC